This record looks at one TCR beta chain sequence and its context. Its antigen remains unidentified. The sample is drawn from a study of human T cells and chemical hapten exposure. Broader study findings: Expanded TCRs clustered into significantly more large CDR3 similarity groups than controls, the analysis revealed.

Time point described: patch test 1, 2 weeks after DPC sensitization. Treatment denoted: therapeutic diphenylcyclopropenone sensitization with weekly scalp DPC. TCRdb analysed the RACE reads with MiXCR anew, one entry per CDR3 protein. The sample consists of around 160,000 distinct CDR3 sequences, 13% to 15% of them appearing once. V lost 1 base and J lost 2, with 11 bases in between. CDR3 length: 15 residues. Germline V gene lookup returns CDR1 SGHAT and CDR2 FQNNGV. Sequences were derived from whole blood, sampled in connection with sensitization to the hapten diphenylcyclopropenone (DPC). This clonotype originated in a woman aged 30 to 39 with alopecia areata. Some clones in this sample may be carry-over from other donors' samples. The chain is built from TRBV11-2 and TRBJ2-5; no reliable D call. The CDR3 nucleotides read TGTGCCAGCAGCTTAGGGATTGGTGGGCAAGAGACCCAGTACTTC. Amino acids: CASSLGIGGQETQYF.